Shown below are 18 T cell receptor beta chains from a single sample sequenced in a study of radiation and T cells in renal cell carcinoma. The time point denotes: baseline pretreatment blood. Treatment specified: 15 Gy SBRT to primary tumor, nephrectomy 4 weeks later. Using immunoSEQ multiplex PCR, the repertoire was profiled, and TCRdb retains in-frame clones only, with some absent. The sample contains 100,000 to 150,000 clones, approximately 80% of which appear only once. This specimen consisted of blood, obtained from a patient whose treatment included radiotherapy and nephrectomy. The receptors were sampled from a woman aged 55-70 years with renal cell carcinoma.

V usage is TRBV27 and J usage is TRBJ2-2, with D perhaps matching TRBD2 (6 bases). Germline values: CDR1 MNHEY, CDR2 SMNVEV (reference sequence). V lost 7 bases and J 3 bases, leaving 12 bases between the germline ends. There are 14 residues in the CDR3. This CDR3 is CASTPGLDTGELFF. In DNA, the CDR3 is TGTGCCAGCACCCCGGGACTGGACACCGGGGAGCTGTTTTTT.

The sample holds one count of this clone. The chain uses TRBV29-1 and TRBJ2-3; D remains ambiguous. Trimming removed 2 bases at V and 0 bases at J, with 6 bases between. The CDR3 covers 13 residues. The germline V gene encodes CDR1 SQVTM and CDR2 ANQGSEA. The CDR3 coding sequence is TGCAGCGTTGAAAACCGGAGCACAGATACGCAGTATTTT. Amino acids: CSVENRSTDTQYF.

The chain combines TRBV28 with TRBJ1-5, with 10 bases lining up with TRBD1. The CDR3 sequence is 15 residues long. The germline V gene has CDR1 MDHEN and CDR2 SYDVKM. J lost 4 bases, V lost 8 bases, and 8 bases had no gene match. The CDR3 sequence: CASGVVDRGNQPQHF. The CDR3, as DNA: TGTGCCAGCGGAGTTGTGGACAGGGGGAATCAGCCCCAGCATTTT.

This clone has at least ten counts. The gene calls are TRBV2 and TRBJ1-2; D gene ambiguous. There are 13 residues in the CDR3. The ends were cut back, 7 bases at V and 7 bases at J, with 16 bases in the middle. Germline-derived CDR1 and CDR2 are SNHLY and FYNNEI. The CDR3 here is CASNLNLPGGYTF. CDR3 coding DNA: TGTGCCAGCAATTTAAACTTGCCGGGTGGCTACACCTTC. The entire variable domain, with the rest obtained from reference TRBV2 and TRBJ1-2, is as follows: EPEVTQTPSHQVTQMGQEVILRCVPISNHLYFYWYRQILGQKVEFLVSFYNNEISEKSEIFDDQFSVERPDGSNFTLKIRSTKLEDSAMYFCASNLNLPGGYTFGSGTRLTVV.

This clone was counted only a few times. The chain links TRBV28 to TRBJ1-1; D not resolved. Deletions cut 10 bases from V and 5 bases from J, with 8 bases between. Per the germline V gene, CDR1 is MDHEN and CDR2 is SYDVKM. This CDR3 is built from 10 residues. CDR3: CATLETEAFF. The DNA for the CDR3 is TGTGCCACCCTGGAGACTGAAGCTTTCTTT.

V gene TRBV4-3 combines with J gene TRBJ2-7, with 12 bases that match TRBD2. V trimming: 1 base; J trimming: 3 bases; junction bases outside the gene matches: 7. The CDR3 covers 17 residues. The V gene's germline CDR1 is LGHNA and CDR2 YSLEER. DNA for the CDR3: TGCGCCAGCAGCCAAGTATCTAGCGGGGGGGCCATCTACGAGCAGTACTTC. Encoded protein: CASSQVSSGGAIYEQYF.

V usage is TRBV5-1 and J usage is TRBJ1-1; tentative D call: TRBD1 (6 bases). Per the germline V gene, CDR1 is SGHRS and CDR2 is YFSETQ. V lost 3 bases and J lost 4, with 13 bases in between. The CDR3 length is 14 residues. The CDR3 sequence is CASSSTGLFTEAFF. The CDR3 coding sequence is TGCGCCAGCAGCTCTACAGGGCTTTTCACTGAAGCTTTCTTT.

The chain uses TRBV15 and TRBJ1-3; D is undetermined. The germline V gene has CDR1 LNHNV and CDR2 YYDKDF (reference sequence). Trimming took off 3 bases at V and 3 bases at J, with 3 bases between the two ends. The CDR3 has 12 amino acids. In nucleotides, the CDR3 is TGTGCCACCAGCAGGGTTGGAAACACCATATATTTT. This codes for CATSRVGNTIYF.

V and J are TRBV6-5 and TRBJ2-5; no clear D gene. TRBJ2-7 explains the end of the DNA better; the J call may be wrong. There are 13 residues in the CDR3. From germline, CDR1 is MNHEY and CDR2 SVGAGI. The CDR3 coding sequence is TGTGCCAGCTCCGAGCCGGCCACCTACGAGCAGTACTTC. Residues: CASSEPATYEQYF.

The rearrangement joins TRBV7-2 to TRBJ1-5; D ambiguous. The ends were cut back, 3 bases at V and 3 bases at J, with 6 bases in the middle. CDR1 is SGHTA, CDR2 FQGNSA, per germline. The CDR3 covers 13 residues. For the CDR3, the DNA is TGTGCCAGCAGCTTCGGCTTCAATCAGCCCCAGCATTTT. This sequence encodes CASSFGFNQPQHF.

The chain carries TRBV19 and TRBJ2-2, with 9 bases fitting TRBD1. The CDR3 covers 14 residues. The trim removed 4 bases at V and 4 bases at J, leaving 1 base unmatched. Germline assignment: CDR1 LNHDA and CDR2 SQIVND (reference sequence). CDR3 sequence (DNA): TGTGCCAGTAGTACGACAGGGGGCACCGGGGAGCTGTTTTTT. This encodes CASSTTGGTGELFF. Variable domain in full (rest from reference TRBV19 and TRBJ2-2): DGGITQSPKYLFRKEGQNVTLSCEQNLNHDAMYWYRQDPGQGLRLIYYSQIVNDFQKGDIAEGYSVSREKKESFPLTVTSAQKNPTAFYLCASSTTGGTGELFFGEGSRLTVL.

This clone was detected only a few times. The gene calls are TRBV5-8 and TRBJ2-3; D may correspond to TRBD1 or TRBD2 (6 bases each). Trimming cost V 0 bases and J 8 bases, with 16 bases left between them. The CDR3 is 15 amino acids. In germline, CDR1 is SGHTS, CDR2 YDEGEE. CDR3 coding DNA: TGTGCCAGCAGCTTGGCCCCGGGGGCGGAGGTTACGCAGTATTTT. It codes for CASSLAPGAEVTQYF.

The V and J genes are TRBV6-6 and TRBJ1-1; no definite D call. With 7 bases removed from V and 1 base from J, the gap between germline ends came to 10 bases. The CDR3 is made up of 13 amino acids. The V gene's germline CDR1 is MNHNY and CDR2 SVGAGI (reference sequence). CDR3 bases: TGTGCCAGCACCACCCGGACGAACACTGAAGCTTTCTTT. It specifies CASTTRTNTEAFF.

V is TRBV2 and J is TRBJ2-5, with a weak D call TRBD1 (7 bases). Germline CDR1 SNHLY, CDR2 FYNNEI. Trimming took off 6 bases at V and 7 bases at J, with 18 bases between the two ends. This CDR3 is built from 14 residues. The CDR3 protein is CASSTGVGTATQYF. Written as DNA, the CDR3 is TGTGCCAGCAGCACAGGGGTAGGGACTGCGACCCAGTACTTC.

This chain connects TRBV2 to TRBJ1-2, with 9 nucleotides matching TRBD1. Germline V gene data show CDR1 as SNHLY and CDR2 as FYNNEI. V gave up 8 bases and J gave up 4 bases; unmatched junction bases: 2. The length of the CDR3 is 12 residues. CDR3 nucleotide sequence: TGTGCCAGCGGGACAGGGATCTATGGCTACACCTTC. It translates to CASGTGIYGYTF.

V and J are TRBV7-2 and TRBJ2-4, with TRBD1 matching over 8 bases. The CDR3 extends over 14 amino acids. V lost 3 bases and J lost 7; bases outside the gene matches: 5. CDR1 is SGHTA and CDR2 is FQGNSA in the germline V gene. In DNA, the CDR3 is TGTGCCAGCAGCTTTGAGAGGACAGGGAACATTCAGTACTTC. This gives the protein CASSFERTGNIQYF.

This sequence joins TRBV18 and TRBJ1-1; 10 nucleotides line up with TRBD1. Germline loops: CDR1 KGHSH, CDR2 LQKENI. J lost 5 bases, V lost 2 bases, and 8 bases had no gene match. CDR3 length: 16 residues. CDR3 sequence (DNA): TGTGCCAGCTCACCAGGACAGGGGGGGTTCGGGACTGAAGCTTTCTTT. Translation gives CASSPGQGGFGTEAFF.

This clone was seen a single time. The gene calls are TRBV29-1 and TRBJ2-1, with D unresolved. Trimming pared 1 base from V and 3 bases from J, leaving 4 bases between. Germline lookup yields CDR1 SQVTM and CDR2 ANQGSEA. The CDR3 totals 12 residues. For the CDR3, the DNA is TGCAGCGTTGAAGTGGTCTACAATGAGCAGTTCTTC. It specifies CSVEVVYNEQFF.